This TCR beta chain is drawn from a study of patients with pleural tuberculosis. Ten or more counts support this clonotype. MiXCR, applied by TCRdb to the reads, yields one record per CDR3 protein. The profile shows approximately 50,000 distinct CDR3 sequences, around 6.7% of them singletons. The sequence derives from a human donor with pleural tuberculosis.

CDR3 amino acids: CASSFGTSYNEQFF. CDR3 sequence (DNA): TGTGCCAGCAGTTTCGGGACTAGCTACAATGAGCAGTTCTTC. The genes are TRBV27 and TRBJ2-1; 8 nucleotides line up with TRBD2. CDR3 size: 14 residues. Germline assignment: CDR1 MNHEY and CDR2 SMNVEV (reference sequence). V shed 3 bases, J shed 3 bases, and the junction held 1 base outside the gene matches.